What follows is one T cell receptor beta chain and its context. Its antigen remains unidentified. The sample comes from a study of T cells in localized non-small cell lung cancer. General observations from the study: Adjacent lung exhibited a median of 57 among the 100 most abundant tumor clones.

The CDR3 sequence is 17 residues long. The V and J ends lost 4 bases and 0 bases respectively, with 19 bases between them. Per germline, CDR1 SGHRS and CDR2 YFSETQ. Data came from immunoSEQ multiplex PCR; TCRdb stores just in-frame clones and leaves some out. The sample has about 10,000 clones, 29% seen once. The gene calls are TRBV5-1 and TRBJ1-1, with a weak D call TRBD1 (5 bases). Source: lung tumor tissue, taken before any cancer treatment. The sequence came from a man between 40 and 70 years old with stage I lung adenocarcinoma. This CDR3 reads CASSPNTGTFLNTEAFF. As DNA, the CDR3 is TGCGCCAGCAGCCCCAACACAGGAACTTTCCTGAACACTGAAGCTTTCTTT.